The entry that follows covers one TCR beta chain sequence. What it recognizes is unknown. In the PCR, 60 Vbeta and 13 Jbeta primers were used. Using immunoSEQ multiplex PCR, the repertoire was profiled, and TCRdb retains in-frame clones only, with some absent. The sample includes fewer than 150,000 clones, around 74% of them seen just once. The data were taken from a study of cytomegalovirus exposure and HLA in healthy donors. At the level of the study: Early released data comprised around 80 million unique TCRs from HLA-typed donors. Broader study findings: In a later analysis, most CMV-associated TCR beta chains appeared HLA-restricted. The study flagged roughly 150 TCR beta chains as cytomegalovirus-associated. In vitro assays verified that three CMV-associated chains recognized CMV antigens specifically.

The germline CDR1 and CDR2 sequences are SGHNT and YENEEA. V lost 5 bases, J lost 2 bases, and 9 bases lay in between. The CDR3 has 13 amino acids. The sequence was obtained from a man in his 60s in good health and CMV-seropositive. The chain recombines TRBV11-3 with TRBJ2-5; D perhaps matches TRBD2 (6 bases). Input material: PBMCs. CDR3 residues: CASSRLGQETQYF. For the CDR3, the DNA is TGTGCCAGCAGCCGACTAGGGCAAGAGACCCAGTACTTC.